The 2 T cell receptor beta chains given below trace back to one sample, sequenced in a study of T cell clonality in common variable immunodeficiency. Clones were sequenced by immunoSEQ multiplex PCR, and TCRdb holds only the in-frame ones, with some missing. This sample carries some 28,000 clones, none of them present only once. The sample taken for sequencing was peripheral blood mononuclear cells. Source of these receptors: a person between 18 and 70 years old in good health.

This clone was seen at least ten times. The junction departs from germline at one end; a sequencing error may be responsible. Sequencing ends 3 residues short of the CDR3 end; the germline J gene provides the rest. The chain employs TRBV7-3 and TRBJ1-1; D is perhaps TRBD1 (5 bases). Germline lookup yields CDR1 SGHTA and CDR2 FQGTGA. CDR3 length: 14 amino acids. The covered CDR3 bases are TGTGCCAGCAGCTTAAGCGCAGGGAACCCTGAA. This encodes CASSLSAGNPE. From start to end, the CDR3 is CASSLSAGNPEAFF. The complete variable domain, with remaining parts taken from reference TRBV7-3 and TRBJ1-1, reads GAGVSQTPSNKVTEKGKYVELRCDPISGHTALYWYRQSLGQGPEFLIYFQGTGAADDSGLPNDRFFAVRPEGSVSTLKIQRTERGDSAVYLCASSLSAGNPEAFFGQGTRLTVV.

Partial CDR3 DNA: TGTGCCAGCAGCCGCGGCGGGGCATACGAG. Its translation is CASSRGGAYE. In full, the CDR3 is CASSRGGAYEQYF. The rearrangement links TRBV11-2 to TRBJ2-7; TRBD2 might be the D (6 bases). From the germline J gene comes the end of the CDR3, since the read stops 3 residues before it. This CDR3 is 13 amino acids long. Between the trimmed V and J ends, which lost 5 bases and 4 bases, there was a span of 12 bases. In germline, CDR1 is SGHAT, CDR2 FQNNGV.